These T cell receptor beta chains were read from a single sample in a study of cytomegalovirus exposure and HLA in healthy donors. The data were produced by immunoSEQ multiplex PCR, yet TCRdb's version contains in-frame clones alone and is incomplete. The table has 160,000 or so clones, roughly nine tenths seen once. The specimen sequenced was PBMCs. The receptor set was obtained from a woman in her 30s in good health and CMV-seronegative. The CDR3 runs from the conserved cysteine through the conserved F or W. The order of the fields is J gene, clone size, D gene, V gene, CDR3 protein, CDR3 DNA. A D gene is named only where the DNA matches it firmly. The listing skips clone size in some rows; elsewhere it reads once, few, many or a size class.

TRBJ2-1,.,TRBD1,TRBV18,CASSQGAGNEQFF,TGTGCCAGCTCACAGGGGGCGGGCAATGAGCAGTTCTTC
TRBJ2-4,.,.,TRBV9,CASSKGAAGAENIQYF,TGTGCCAGCAGCAAAGGGGCGGCGGGGGCGGAAAACATTCAGTACTTC
TRBJ1-4,.,.,TRBV20-1,CSATYNEKLFF,TGCAGTGCCACCTATAATGAAAAACTGTTTTTT
TRBJ2-7,.,TRBD2,TRBV5-1,CASSLSRAGAFYEQYF,TGCGCCAGCAGCTTATCACGAGCGGGAGCCTTCTACGAGCAGTACTTC
TRBJ1-6,once,.,TRBV27,CASSLIFGNSPLHF,TGTGCCAGCAGTCTGATTTTTGGCAATTCACCCCTCCACTTT
TRBJ1-1,few,.,TRBV4-1,CASRGAGAEAFF,TGCGCCAGCAGGGGGGCAGGCGCTGAAGCTTTCTTT
TRBJ2-1,.,.,TRBV6-9,CASSYMRISYNEQFF,TGTGCCAGCAGTTATATGCGAATCTCCTACAATGAGCAGTTCTTC
TRBJ1-5,.,.,TRBV18,CASSPSKASGSNQPQHF,TGTGCCAGCTCACCGTCAAAAGCGTCCGGGAGCAATCAGCCCCAGCATTTT
TRBJ2-1,few,.,TRBV5-6,CASSPGYLAEQFF,TGTGCCAGCAGCCCGGGATACCTAGCGGAGCAGTTCTTC
TRBJ2-5,.,TRBD1,TRBV4-1,CASSQERAGGRETQYF,TGCGCCAGCAGCCAAGAAAGGGCAGGGGGCCGAGAGACCCAGTACTTC
TRBJ2-1,.,TRBD1,TRBV5-1,CASSFPGTGIGNEQFF,TGCGCCAGCAGCTTCCCCGGGACAGGGATCGGCAATGAGCAGTTCTTC
TRBJ1-4,few,.,TRBV4-1,CASSQVGGGAREKLFF,TGCGCCAGCAGCCAAGTGGGGGGGGGCGCTAGGGAAAAACTGTTTTTT
TRBJ1-2,.,.,TRBV19,CASSQLGTGETYGYTF,TGTGCCAGTAGCCAACTAGGGACGGGAGAGACCTATGGCTACACCTTC
TRBJ2-7,once,.,TRBV6-6,CASSYSTARYEQYF,TGTGCCAGCAGTTACTCTACCGCGCGCTACGAGCAGTACTTC
TRBJ1-1,.,.,TRBV5-1,CASSSIADSPEAFF,TGCGCCAGCAGCTCAATCGCGGACAGTCCCGAAGCTTTCTTT
TRBJ2-2,.,TRBD2,TRBV5-4,CASSFGTSDANTGELFF,TGTGCCAGCAGCTTCGGGACTAGCGACGCGAACACCGGGGAGCTGTTTTTT
TRBJ2-4,.,.,TRBV28,CASSFLRPGSISSLQYF,TGTGCCAGCAGTTTTTTACGGCCAGGGTCGATCTCATCTCTTCAGTACTTC
TRBJ2-1,.,TRBD1,TRBV14,CASSQTGYEQFF,TGTGCCAGCAGCCAGACAGGGTATGAGCAGTTCTTC
TRBJ1-3,.,.,TRBV5-1,CASSLEGDAGNTIYF,TGCGCCAGCAGCTTGGAAGGGGATGCTGGAAACACCATATATTTT
TRBJ2-7,.,.,TRBV4-1,CASSQVVQGLPYEQYF,TGCGCCAGCAGCCAGGTTGTTCAGGGTCTCCCCTACGAGCAGTACTTC
TRBJ1-1,.,.,TRBV18,CASSPSMNTEAFF,TGTGCCAGCTCACCCAGTATGAACACTGAAGCTTTCTTT
TRBJ2-1,.,TRBD2,TRBV7-9,CASSPGLAGGLSYNEQFF,TGTGCCAGCAGCCCGGGACTAGCGGGAGGCTTGTCCTACAATGAGCAGTTCTTC
TRBJ1-1,.,TRBD1,TRBV29-1,CSVANRGRTEAFF,TGCAGCGTTGCCAACAGGGGTCGAACTGAAGCTTTCTTT
TRBJ2-5,.,TRBD2,TRBV18,CASSPHASGGETQYF,TGTGCCAGCTCACCCCACGCGAGCGGGGGAGAGACCCAGTACTTC
TRBJ1-5,.,TRBD1,TRBV30,CAWTGGAGQPQHF,TGTGCCTGGACAGGGGGCGCAGGTCAGCCCCAGCATTTT
TRBJ1-2,.,.,TRBV19,CASSISGGGQANYGYTF,TGTGCCAGTAGTATATCGGGAGGGGGACAAGCCAACTATGGCTACACCTTC
TRBJ2-6,.,.,TRBV6-1,CASSERSPGLPGANVLTF,TGTGCCAGCAGTGAAAGGTCCCCGGGACTCCCTGGGGCCAACGTCCTGACTTTC
TRBJ2-1,.,TRBD2,TRBV4-1,CASSQGPTPLDDGGDEQFF,TGCGCCAGCAGCCAAGGTCCCACCCCTTTGGACGACGGGGGGGATGAGCAGTTCTTC
TRBJ2-5,once,.,TRBV6-6,CASSHLAYQETQYF,TGTGCCAGCAGCCATCTAGCGTACCAAGAGACCCAGTACTTC
TRBJ2-2,.,.,TRBV4-2,CASSQFGQGELFF,TGTGCCAGCAGCCAGTTCGGACAGGGGGAGCTGTTTTTT
TRBJ2-7,.,TRBD1,TRBV5-1,CASAEGTGAYEQYF,TGCGCCAGCGCCGAGGGGACAGGGGCCTACGAGCAGTACTTC
TRBJ2-3,.,TRBD2,TRBV19,CASSTSLAGFSYTQYF,TGTGCCAGTAGTACTTCGTTAGCGGGATTTTCATATACGCAGTATTTT
TRBJ1-1,few,TRBD1,TRBV14,CASSRAGTGSMNTEAFF,TGTGCCAGCAGCCGAGCCGGGACAGGGTCGATGAACACTGAAGCTTTCTTT
TRBJ2-5,.,.,TRBV11-2,CASTRGGTQYF,TGTGCCAGCACCCGAGGGGGGACCCAGTACTTC
TRBJ1-1,.,.,TRBV7-3,CASSLGGDTEAFF,TGTGCCAGCAGCTTGGGAGGGGATACTGAAGCTTTCTTT
TRBJ2-3,.,TRBD1,TRBV19,CASSSPTGGTDTQYF,TGTGCCAGTAGTTCCCCGACAGGGGGCACAGATACGCAGTATTTT
TRBJ1-4,.,.,TRBV28,CASSPGGEKLFF,TGTGCCAGCAGTCCTGGGGGGGAAAAACTGTTTTTT
TRBJ2-7,.,.,TRBV5-6,CASSVLQYGGAPYEQYF,TGTGCCAGCAGCGTCCTGCAGTATGGGGGGGCCCCCTACGAGCAGTACTTC
TRBJ2-2,.,.,TRBV15,CATSRETGYFTGELFF,TGTGCCACCAGCAGAGAAACAGGCTACTTCACCGGGGAGCTGTTTTTT
TRBJ2-1,.,TRBD2,TRBV4-2,CASSQDLRGEYHNEQFF,TGTGCCAGCAGCCAAGATCTTCGGGGGGAGTATCACAATGAGCAGTTCTTC
TRBJ1-5,.,.,TRBV6-5,CASSYSIPAGNQPQHF,TGTGCCAGCAGTTACTCGATCCCGGCGGGCAATCAGCCCCAGCATTTT
TRBJ1-1,.,.,TRBV6-1,CASILTRVLTEAFF,TGTGCCAGTATCCTGACCCGGGTACTCACTGAAGCTTTCTTT
TRBJ1-1,few,.,TRBV19,CASSIGQGWTEAFF,TGTGCCAGTAGTATTGGCCAGGGGTGGACTGAAGCTTTCTTT
TRBJ2-7,.,.,TRBV9,CASSRWGQVASYEQYF,TGTGCCAGCAGCCGATGGGGCCAAGTAGCCTCCTACGAGCAGTACTTC
TRBJ1-1,.,.,TRBV7-8,CASSLNRDPTEAFF,TGTGCCAGCAGCTTAAACAGGGACCCCACTGAAGCTTTCTTT
TRBJ1-2,.,TRBD1,TRBV7-9,CASIPGDRPSYGYTF,TGTGCCAGCATTCCAGGGGACAGGCCGAGTTATGGCTACACCTTC
TRBJ1-4,.,.,TRBV5-6,CASSSRLQMNEKLFF,TGTGCCAGCAGCTCCCGCCTCCAGATGAATGAAAAACTGTTTTTT
TRBJ1-1,.,.,TRBV9,CASSVTGYTEAFF,TGTGCCAGCAGCGTTACCGGGTACACTGAAGCTTTCTTT
TRBJ1-4,.,TRBD1,TRBV7-2,CASSPGQVPNEKLFF,TGTGCCAGCAGCCCCGGACAGGTCCCTAATGAAAAACTGTTTTTT
TRBJ1-2,.,.,TRBV5-1,CASSSDNNYGYTF,TGCGCCAGCAGTTCGGACAATAACTATGGCTACACCTTC
TRBJ2-7,.,TRBD1,TRBV19,CASTPTGTYEQYF,TGTGCCAGTACCCCGACAGGGACCTACGAGCAGTACTTC
TRBJ1-2,.,.,TRBV4-1,CASSQDVIANYGYTF,TGCGCCAGCAGCCAAGATGTGATAGCTAACTATGGCTACACCTTC
TRBJ1-1,.,.,TRBV18,CASTVDSLNTEAFF,TGTGCCAGCACCGTGGACAGTCTTAACACTGAAGCTTTCTTT